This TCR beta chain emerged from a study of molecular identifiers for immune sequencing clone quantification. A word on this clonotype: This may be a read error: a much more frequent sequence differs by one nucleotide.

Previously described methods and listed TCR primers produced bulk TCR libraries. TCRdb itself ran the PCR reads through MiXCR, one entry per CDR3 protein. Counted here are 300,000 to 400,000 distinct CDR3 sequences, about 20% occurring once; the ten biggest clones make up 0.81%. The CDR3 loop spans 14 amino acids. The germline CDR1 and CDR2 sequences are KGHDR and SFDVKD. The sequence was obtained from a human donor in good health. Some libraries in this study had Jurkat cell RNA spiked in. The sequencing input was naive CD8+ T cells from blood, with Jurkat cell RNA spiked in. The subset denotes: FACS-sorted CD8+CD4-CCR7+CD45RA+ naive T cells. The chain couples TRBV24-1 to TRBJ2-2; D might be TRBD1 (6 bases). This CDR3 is CATEQGTNTEELFF. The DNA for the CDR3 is TGTGCCACCGAGCAGGGGACGAACACCGAGGAGCTGTTTTTT.